The 32 T cell receptor beta chains given below trace back to one sample, sequenced in a study of multiple sclerosis patients with progressive multifocal leukoencephalopathy. Documented time point: time of PML onset. The repertoire was sequenced with immunoSEQ multiplex PCR; TCRdb's copy has only in-frame clones and lacks some. The data contain roughly 32,000 clones, less than 90% of them singletons. Specimen: PBMCs, collected from a patient treated with natalizumab. These receptors were obtained from a human donor with progressive multifocal leukoencephalopathy.

The chain links TRBV28 to TRBJ2-1, with 8 bases that match TRBD1. Per the germline V gene, CDR1 is MDHEN and CDR2 is SYDVKM. This CDR3 spans 17 amino acids. V shed 4 bases and J 2 bases; nucleotides not matched to a gene: 10. The CDR3 sequence: CASSSGGQVPPYNEQFF. CDR3 sequence (DNA): TGTGCCAGCAGTTCCGGGGGACAGGTACCTCCCTACAATGAGCAGTTCTTC.

This sequence joins TRBV4-2 and TRBJ2-7; a possible D gene is TRBD2 (7 bases). V was trimmed by 1 base and J by 3 bases, leaving 13 bases between them. This CDR3 has 15 amino acids. CDR1 and CDR2 (germline): LGHNA, YNFKEQ. The CDR3 coding sequence is TGTGCCAGCAGCCAAGGAAGCGGGGACAACTACGAGCAGTACTTC. This translates into CASSQGSGDNYEQYF.

The rearrangement uses TRBV5-1 and TRBJ1-1; D not resolved. The V end lost 5 bases, the J end lost 4 bases, and 12 bases lay between the germline ends. CDR1 is SGHRS and CDR2 is YFSETQ in the germline V gene. The CDR3 consists of 13 residues. CDR3 residues: CASSFSPGTEAFF. The CDR3 DNA is TGCGCCAGCAGTTTTTCCCCGGGCACTGAAGCTTTCTTT.

As concerns this clone: The sample contains more than one DNA sequence encoding this CDR3. V gene TRBV5-6 combines with J gene TRBJ1-5; 7 nucleotides align to TRBD1. V dropped 3 bases and J dropped 5; count of bases not matched to a gene: 14. The V gene's germline CDR1 is SGHDT and CDR2 YYEEEE. The CDR3 covers 17 residues. This chain's CDR3 is CASSWTQGGRRDQPQHF. CDR3 in DNA: TGTGCCAGCAGCTGGACCCAGGGGGGGCGGAGGGATCAGCCCCAGCATTTT.

The rearrangement links TRBV29-1 to TRBJ2-3; no definite D call. Germline CDR1 SQVTM, CDR2 ANQGSEA. Trimming took off 8 bases at V and 4 bases at J, with 16 bases between the two ends. The CDR3 sequence is 13 residues long. CDR3 in amino acids: CSQLGQRSDTQYF. In DNA form, the CDR3 reads TGCAGCCAATTAGGCCAGAGATCAGATACGCAGTATTTT.

The gene calls are TRBV4-1 and TRBJ2-1; TRBD2 aligns across 7 bases. Germline lookup yields CDR1 MGHRA and CDR2 YSYEKL. The junction had 5 bases not matched to a gene; V was cut back by 0 bases and J by 3 bases. This CDR3 comprises 16 residues. The CDR3 protein is CASSQDGGSVYNEQFF. CDR3 DNA sequence: TGCGCCAGCAGCCAAGACGGCGGGAGCGTCTACAATGAGCAGTTCTTC.

Concerning this clone: Other nucleotide sequences from this sample produce the same CDR3. DNA of the CDR3: TGCGCCAGCAGCCAAGATTGGGGGGGGGCGCTTGACTACTACGAGCAGTACTTC. Amino acids: CASSQDWGGALDYYEQYF. The V gene is TRBV4-3, the J gene TRBJ2-7, with a possible D match to TRBD2 (7 bases). Germline V CDR1 and CDR2: LGHNA, YSLEER. The CDR3 contains 18 residues. V was trimmed by 0 bases and J by 3 bases, leaving 21 bases between them.

The V call is TRBV27, the J call TRBJ2-7; D not resolved. Germline V gene sequence: CDR1 MNHEY, CDR2 SMNVEV (reference sequence). CDR3 length: 15 amino acids. V lost 1 base to trimming and J lost 2 bases, with 12 bases between them. Here the CDR3 reads CASSLYWTETYEQYF. The CDR3 DNA follows: TGTGCCAGCAGTTTATATTGGACGGAGACCTACGAGCAGTACTTC.

The J gene is TRBJ2-2, the V gene TRBV11-3; 10 nucleotides align to TRBD2. The CDR3 totals 17 residues. Germline V gives CDR1 SGHNT, CDR2 YENEEA. V was clipped by 2 bases and J by 4 bases; unmatched bases: 7. This CDR3 reads CASSLRTSGIPTGELFF. The CDR3 bases are TGTGCCAGCAGCTTAAGAACTAGCGGGATCCCCACCGGGGAGCTGTTTTTT.

The chain uses TRBV4-2 and TRBJ2-2; 11 bases align to TRBD2. This CDR3 region has 20 residues. V lost 4 bases to trimming and J lost 2 bases; unmatched junction nucleotides: 15. The V gene's germline CDR1 is LGHNA and CDR2 YNFKEQ. The CDR3 protein is CASSPKLAGAGSGNTGELFF. The CDR3 bases are TGTGCCAGCAGCCCAAAACTAGCGGGAGCGGGTTCGGGAAACACCGGGGAGCTGTTTTTT.

Turning to this clone: At the DNA level, this CDR3 is encoded by other sequences in the same sample as well. CDR3 in DNA: TGTGCCAGCAGTTCCCCGGGGGGGTACGAGCAGTACTTC. Protein: CASSSPGGYEQYF. This chain links TRBV28 with TRBJ2-7, with TRBD2 matching 8 bases. The CDR3 covers 13 residues. The V gene's germline CDR1 is MDHEN and CDR2 SYDVKM. Trimming at V came to 4 bases and at J to 4 bases, leaving 3 bases not matched to a gene. Combining the CDR3 with reference TRBV28 and TRBJ2-7 gives the whole variable domain DVKVTQSSRYLVKRTGEKVFLECVQDMDHENMFWYRQDPGLGLRLIYFSYDVKMKEKGDIPEGYSVSREKKERFSLILESASTNQTSMYLCASSSPGGYEQYFGPGTRLTVT.

The J gene is TRBJ2-7, the V gene TRBV5-1, with D perhaps matching TRBD1 (6 bases). The CDR3 has 14 residues. CDR1 and CDR2 (germline): SGHRS, YFSETQ. V shed 9 bases and J shed 1 base, with 17 bases lying between them. CDR3 loop: CATARGTSSYEQYF. The CDR3 nucleotides read TGCGCCACCGCCCGAGGGACAAGTTCCTACGAGCAGTACTTC.

The rearrangement uses TRBV15 and TRBJ1-1; possibly TRBD1 for D (5 bases). In germline, CDR1 is LNHNV, CDR2 YYDKDF (reference sequence). The CDR3 is 15 amino acids. Trimming pared 0 bases from V and 2 bases from J, leaving 10 bases between. CDR3 sequence (DNA): TGTGCCACCAGCAGAGATTTTGACAGCAACACTGAAGCTTTCTTT. The encoded protein is CATSRDFDSNTEAFF.

This chain joins TRBV27 and TRBJ1-2, with 9 bases fitting TRBD1. CDR3 length: 17 residues. The ends lost 3 bases at V and 2 bases at J; junction bases unmatched: 10. The germline V gene has CDR1 MNHEY and CDR2 SMNVEV (reference sequence). The CDR3 loop reads CASSLRDREGENYGYTF. The CDR3 bases are TGTGCCAGCAGTTTGCGGGACAGGGAAGGGGAGAACTATGGCTACACCTTC.

This chain joins TRBV25-1 and TRBJ2-5; 7 nucleotides align to TRBD2. V gave up 6 bases and J gave up 5 bases; unmatched junction bases: 6. Germline lookup yields CDR1 MGHDK and CDR2 SYGVNS. This CDR3 has 13 residues. CDR3: CASRLSGRETQYF. The CDR3 DNA sequence: TGTGCCAGCAGACTATCCGGGAGGGAGACCCAGTACTTC.

The V and J genes are TRBV6-5 and TRBJ1-5; maybe TRBD1 (6 bases). This CDR3 is built from 14 residues. Germline-derived CDR1 and CDR2 are MNHEY and SVGAGI. The V gene lost 1 base and the J gene lost 10 bases, with 14 bases spanning the gap. The CDR3 DNA follows: TGTGCCAGCAGTTACTGGGGAGGGGGTCTCCCCCAGCATTTT. This gives the protein CASSYWGGGLPQHF.

The genes are TRBV10-3 and TRBJ1-3; D uncertain. V gave up 6 bases and J gave up 0 bases, with 9 bases separating them. The CDR3 is made up of 14 amino acids. Germline assignment: CDR1 ENHRY and CDR2 SYGVKD. The chain's CDR3 is CAIRDGNSGNTIYF. The CDR3 DNA reads TGTGCCATCAGGGACGGTAACTCTGGAAACACCATATATTTT.

Concerning this clone: The junction differs from germline at one of its ends, possibly a read error. The chain is built from TRBV11-1 and TRBJ1-1, with a possible D match to TRBD1 (6 bases). This CDR3 spans 14 amino acids. Germline CDR1 and CDR2: SGHAT and FQDESV (reference sequence). This chain's CDR3 is CVSSIRTENTEAFF. The DNA for the CDR3 is TGTGTCAGCAGCATCCGGACAGAGAACACTGAAGCTTTCTTT.

Regarding this clone: Compared with germline, one end of the junction differs, possibly owing to a read error. Different DNA sequences within this sample yield the same CDR3. The chain carries TRBV7-2 and TRBJ2-7, with D unclear. The CDR3 loop spans 13 amino acids. The germline gives CDR1 SGHTA, CDR2 FQGNSA. The CDR3 coding sequence is TGCGCCAGCAGCTTGGTCCAGCACCACGAGCAGTACTTC. Amino acid sequence: CASSLVQHHEQYF.

The rearrangement links TRBV7-6 to TRBJ2-5; 8 bases map to TRBD1. The J call could be wrong; TRBJ2-7 is a better fit for the DNA end. The CDR3 spans 16 residues. Germline V gene sequence: CDR1 SGHVS, CDR2 FNYEAQ. CDR3 bases: TGTGCCAGCGGGGTCAGACCGGGACAGGCCTCCTACGAGCAGTACTTC. It translates to CASGVRPGQASYEQYF.

V usage is TRBV10-3 and J usage is TRBJ2-1, with 14 bases lining up with TRBD2. The V gene end was trimmed by 5 bases and the J gene end by 4 bases; junction bases not matched to a gene: 4. The CDR3 runs to 16 residues. The germline gives CDR1 ENHRY, CDR2 SYGVKD. The CDR3 DNA reads as TGTGCCATCAGTTCGGGACTAGCGGGAGCTTACAATGAGCAGTTCTTC. Protein: CAISSGLAGAYNEQFF.

The chain carries TRBV27 and TRBJ2-5; D call uncertain. Trimming stripped 5 bases from V and 0 bases from J, with 10 bases between. This CDR3 is 14 amino acids long. Per germline, CDR1 MNHEY and CDR2 SMNVEV (reference sequence). Here the CDR3 reads CASSTRRNQETQYF. For the CDR3, the DNA is TGTGCCAGCAGTACCCGACGTAACCAAGAGACCCAGTACTTC.

The CDR3 sequence: CASSQDPGKHKPQHF. The CDR3 nucleotides are TGTGCCAGCAGCCAAGACCCAGGGAAGCATAAGCCCCAGCATTTT. The V gene is TRBV28, the J gene TRBJ1-5; a weak D match, TRBD1 (5 bases). Germline CDR1 reads MDHEN; CDR2 reads SYDVKM. V was shortened by 6 bases and J by 8 bases, with 20 bases between the two germline ends. This CDR3 comprises 15 residues.

The DNA of the CDR3 is TGCAGCGCCGCGACAGGGTCTAGGGGGAACGAGCAGTTCTTC. The encoded protein is CSAATGSRGNEQFF. The chain has TRBV29-1 and TRBJ2-1; the match to TRBD1 covers 7 bases. Germline lookup yields CDR1 SQVTM and CDR2 ANQGSEA. CDR3 length equals 14 residues. The ends lost 7 bases at V and 10 bases at J; junction bases unmatched: 16.

This clone was detected only once. The gene calls are TRBV5-4 and TRBJ1-2, with D unresolved. Germline CDR1 and CDR2: SGHNT and YYREEE (reference sequence). The CDR3 has 14 amino acids. Trimming shortened V by 0 bases and J by 2 bases, and 8 bases separated the two germline ends. The CDR3 DNA sequence: TGTGCCAGCAGCTTGGGACGGGAAAACTATGGCTACACCTTC. It yields the protein CASSLGRENYGYTF.

This rearrangement joins TRBV9 to TRBJ1-2; possibly TRBD1 for D (6 bases). The V and J ends lost 3 bases and 5 bases respectively, with 14 bases between them. Germline V gene sequence: CDR1 SGDLS, CDR2 YYNGEE. CDR3 length: 14 amino acids. CDR3 nucleotide sequence: TGTGCCAGCAGCGGCGACAGGACCGTTTATGGCTACACCTTC. Translating gives CASSGDRTVYGYTF.

The V call is TRBV7-3, the J call TRBJ1-1; a possible D gene is TRBD1 (5 bases). Looked up from germline, CDR1 is SGHTA and CDR2 is FQGTGA. The CDR3 loop spans 13 amino acids. Trimming left V 3 bases short and J 2 bases short, with 7 bases between. CDR3 protein: CASSLRTNTEAFF. Here the CDR3 DNA reads TGTGCCAGCAGCTTGAGGACAAACACTGAAGCTTTCTTT. The whole variable domain, filled in from reference TRBV7-3 and TRBJ1-1, reads GAGVSQTPSNKVTEKGKYVELRCDPISGHTALYWYRQSLGQGPEFLIYFQGTGAADDSGLPNDRFFAVRPEGSVSTLKIQRTERGDSAVYLCASSLRTNTEAFFGQGTRLTVV.

This chain uses TRBV5-1 with TRBJ1-2, with TRBD1 matching 8 bases. In germline, CDR1 is SGHRS, CDR2 YFSETQ. With V trimmed by 2 bases and J by 3 bases, 3 bases remained unmatched. The CDR3 totals 14 residues. The DNA of the CDR3 is TGCGCCAGCAGCTTACAGGGGGAACACTATGGCTACACCTTC. Protein sequence: CASSLQGEHYGYTF.

CDR3: CASSLELAEVGEQYF. In DNA, the CDR3 is TGCGCCAGCAGCTTGGAACTAGCGGAGGTCGGCGAGCAGTACTTC. The rearrangement uses TRBV5-1 and TRBJ2-7; 8 nucleotides line up with TRBD2. The trim removed 0 bases at V and 6 bases at J, leaving 8 bases unmatched. Germline-derived CDR1 and CDR2 are SGHRS and YFSETQ. The CDR3 loop spans 15 amino acids.

The rearrangement links TRBV5-4 to TRBJ1-1, with D tentatively TRBD1 (6 bases). Germline CDR1 is SGHNT and CDR2 is YYREEE (reference sequence). With 4 bases removed from V and 4 bases from J, the gap between germline ends came to 11 bases. The CDR3 runs to 13 residues. The CDR3 DNA sequence: TGTGCCAGCAGCCAGGGGAGGGGCACTGAAGCTTTCTTT. Protein sequence: CASSQGRGTEAFF. The full variable domain, with the rest looked up from reference TRBV5-4 and TRBJ1-1, is ETGVTQSPTHLIKTRGQQVTLRCSSQSGHNTVSWYQQALGQGPQFIFQYYREEENGRGNFPPRFSGLQFPNYSSELNVNALELDDSALYLCASSQGRGTEAFFGQGTRLTVV.

The chain has TRBV7-6 and TRBJ1-6; D is ambiguous. The CDR3 consists of 16 residues. Germline V gives CDR1 SGHVS, CDR2 FNYEAQ. V was cut by 5 bases and J by 3 bases, with 14 bases left in between. CDR3 coding DNA: TGTGCCAGCAGCCCCTCCCGGGAACGCTATAATTCACCCCTCCACTTT. Encoded protein: CASSPSRERYNSPLHF.

The chain carries TRBV9 and TRBJ2-1; no definite D call. Germline assignment: CDR1 SGDLS and CDR2 YYNGEE. V was shortened by 0 bases and J by 5 bases, with 9 bases between the two germline ends. This CDR3 comprises 14 residues. The CDR3 DNA reads TGTGCCAGCAGCGTAGCCTATAGGGACAATGAGCAGTTCTTC. Translated, it gives CASSVAYRDNEQFF. The variable domain in full, completed from reference TRBV9 and TRBJ2-1, reads DSGVTQTPKHLITATGQRVTLRCSPRSGDLSVYWYQQSLDQGLQFLIQYYNGEERAKGNILERFSAQQFPDLHSELNLSSLELGDSALYFCASSVAYRDNEQFFGPGTRLTVL.